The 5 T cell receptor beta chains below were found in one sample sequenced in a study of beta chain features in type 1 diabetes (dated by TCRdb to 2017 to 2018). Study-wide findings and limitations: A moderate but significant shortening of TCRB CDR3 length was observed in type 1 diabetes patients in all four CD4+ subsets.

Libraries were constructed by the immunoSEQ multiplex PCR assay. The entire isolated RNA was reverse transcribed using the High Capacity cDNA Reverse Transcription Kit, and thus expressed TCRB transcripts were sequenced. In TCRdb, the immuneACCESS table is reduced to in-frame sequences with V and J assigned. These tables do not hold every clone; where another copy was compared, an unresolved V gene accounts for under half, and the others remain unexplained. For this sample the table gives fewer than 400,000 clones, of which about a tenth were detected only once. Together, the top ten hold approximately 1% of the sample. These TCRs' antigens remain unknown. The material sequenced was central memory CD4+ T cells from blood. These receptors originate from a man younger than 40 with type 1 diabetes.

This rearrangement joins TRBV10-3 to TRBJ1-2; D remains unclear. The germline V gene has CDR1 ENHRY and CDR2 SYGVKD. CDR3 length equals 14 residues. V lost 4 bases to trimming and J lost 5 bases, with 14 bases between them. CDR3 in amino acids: CAISVEGQQYGYTF. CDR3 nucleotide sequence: TGTGCCATCAGTGTGGAGGGCCAGCAGTATGGCTACACCTTC.

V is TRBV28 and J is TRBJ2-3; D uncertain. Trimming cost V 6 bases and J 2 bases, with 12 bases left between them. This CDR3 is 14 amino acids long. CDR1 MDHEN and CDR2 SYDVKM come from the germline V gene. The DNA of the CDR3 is TGTGCCAGCAGAGACGTAGGCCTCACAGATACGCAGTATTTT. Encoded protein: CASRDVGLTDTQYF.

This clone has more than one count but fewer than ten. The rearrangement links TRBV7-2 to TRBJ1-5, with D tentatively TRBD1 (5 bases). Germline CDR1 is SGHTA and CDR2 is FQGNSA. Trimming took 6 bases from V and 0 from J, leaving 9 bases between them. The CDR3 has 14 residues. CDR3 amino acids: CASRDTNSNQPQHF. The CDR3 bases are TGTGCCAGCAGGGACACCAATAGCAATCAGCCCCAGCATTTT.

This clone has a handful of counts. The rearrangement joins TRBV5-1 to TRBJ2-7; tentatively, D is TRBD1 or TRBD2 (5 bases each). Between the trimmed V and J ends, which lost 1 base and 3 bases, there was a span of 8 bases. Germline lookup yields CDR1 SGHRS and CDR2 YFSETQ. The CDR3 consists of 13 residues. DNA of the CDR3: TGCGCCAGCAGCTTGAGAGGGGACTACGAGCAGTACTTC. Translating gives CASSLRGDYEQYF.

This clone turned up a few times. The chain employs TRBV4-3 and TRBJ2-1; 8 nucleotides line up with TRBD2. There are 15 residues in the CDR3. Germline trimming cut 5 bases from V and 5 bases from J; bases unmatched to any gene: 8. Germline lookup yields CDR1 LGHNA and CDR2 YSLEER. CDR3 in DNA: TGCGCCAGCAGCGAAGGAGCGGGGGCCAACAATGAGCAGTTCTTC. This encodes CASSEGAGANNEQFF.